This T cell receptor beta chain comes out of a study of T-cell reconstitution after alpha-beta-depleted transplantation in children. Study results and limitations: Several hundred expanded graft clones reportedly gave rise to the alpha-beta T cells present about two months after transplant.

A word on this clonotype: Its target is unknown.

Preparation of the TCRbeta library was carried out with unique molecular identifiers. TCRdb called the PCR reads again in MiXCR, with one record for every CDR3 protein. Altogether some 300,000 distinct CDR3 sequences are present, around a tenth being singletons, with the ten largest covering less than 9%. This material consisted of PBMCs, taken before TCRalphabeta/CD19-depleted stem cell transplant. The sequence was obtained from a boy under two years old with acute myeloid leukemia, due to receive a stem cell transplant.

The CDR3 spells CASSWDRGRNSPLHF. Written as DNA, the CDR3 is TGCGCCAGCAGCTGGGACAGGGGCCGGAATTCACCCCTCCACTTT. This chain connects TRBV5-1 to TRBJ1-6; 10 bases agree with TRBD1. The J segment lost 7 bases and the V segment lost 3 bases, leaving 4 bases of the junction unmatched. This CDR3 has 15 amino acids. Germline CDR1 and CDR2: SGHRS and YFSETQ. The full variable domain, rest sourced from reference TRBV5-1 and TRBJ1-6, is KAGVTQTPRYLIKTRGQQVTLSCSPISGHRSVSWYQQTPGQGLQFLFEYFSETQRNKGNFPGRFSGRQFSNSRSEMNVSTLELGDSALYLCASSWDRGRNSPLHFGNGTRLTVT.